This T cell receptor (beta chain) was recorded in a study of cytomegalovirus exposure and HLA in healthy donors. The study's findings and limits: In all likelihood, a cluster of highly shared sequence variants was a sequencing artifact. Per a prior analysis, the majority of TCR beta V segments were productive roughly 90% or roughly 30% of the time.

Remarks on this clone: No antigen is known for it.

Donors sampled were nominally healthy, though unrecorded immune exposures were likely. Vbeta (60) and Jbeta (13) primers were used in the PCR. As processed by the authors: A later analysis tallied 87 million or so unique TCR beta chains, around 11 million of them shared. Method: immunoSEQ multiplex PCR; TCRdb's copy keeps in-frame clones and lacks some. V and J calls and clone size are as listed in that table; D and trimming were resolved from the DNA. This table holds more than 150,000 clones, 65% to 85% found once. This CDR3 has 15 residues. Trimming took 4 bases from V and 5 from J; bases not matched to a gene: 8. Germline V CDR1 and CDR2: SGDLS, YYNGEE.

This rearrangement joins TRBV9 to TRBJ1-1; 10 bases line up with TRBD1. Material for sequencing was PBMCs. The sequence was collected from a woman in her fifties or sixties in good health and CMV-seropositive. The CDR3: CASSLTGQGKTEAFF. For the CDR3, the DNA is TGTGCCAGCAGCCTAACGGGACAGGGGAAAACTGAAGCTTTCTTT.